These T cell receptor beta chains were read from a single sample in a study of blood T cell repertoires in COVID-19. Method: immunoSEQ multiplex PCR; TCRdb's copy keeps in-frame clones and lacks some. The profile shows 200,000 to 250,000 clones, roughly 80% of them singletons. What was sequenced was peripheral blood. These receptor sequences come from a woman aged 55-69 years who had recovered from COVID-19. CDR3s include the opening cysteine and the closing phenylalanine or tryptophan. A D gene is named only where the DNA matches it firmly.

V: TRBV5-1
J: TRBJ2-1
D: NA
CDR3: CASSLEQLPYNEQFF

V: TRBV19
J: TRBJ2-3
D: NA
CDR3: CASSTPDPVDYTDTQYF

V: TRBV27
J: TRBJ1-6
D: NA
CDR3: CASSAGNLGNSPLHF

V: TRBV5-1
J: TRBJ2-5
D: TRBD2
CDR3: CASSPGGHGQETQYF

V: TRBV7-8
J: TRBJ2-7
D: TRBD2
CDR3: CASCQAGGYYEQYF

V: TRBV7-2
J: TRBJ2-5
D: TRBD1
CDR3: CASSLAPTGGQETQYF

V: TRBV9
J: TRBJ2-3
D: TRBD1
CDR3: CASSLQGALGTDTQYF

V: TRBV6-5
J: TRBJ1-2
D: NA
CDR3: CASKAYNYGYTF

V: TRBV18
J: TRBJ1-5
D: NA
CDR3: CASSPDRNQPQHF

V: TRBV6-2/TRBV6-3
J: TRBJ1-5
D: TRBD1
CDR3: CASSRGGGQPQHF

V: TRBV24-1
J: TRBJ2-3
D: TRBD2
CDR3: CATSSSGDYTDTQYF

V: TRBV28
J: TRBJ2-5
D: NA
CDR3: CASSLSLAVGQETQYF

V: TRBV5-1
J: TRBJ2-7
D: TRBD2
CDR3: CASSLHWAGDEQYF

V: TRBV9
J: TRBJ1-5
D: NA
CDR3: CASSVDGQPNQPQHF

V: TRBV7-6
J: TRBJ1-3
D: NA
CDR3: CASSPTASKGNTIYF

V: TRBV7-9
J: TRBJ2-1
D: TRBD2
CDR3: CASSVGSGVNEQFF

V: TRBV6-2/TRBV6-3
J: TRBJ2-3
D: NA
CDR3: CASSYGLTATDTQYF

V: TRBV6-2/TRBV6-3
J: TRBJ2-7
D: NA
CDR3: CASSPGAEQYF

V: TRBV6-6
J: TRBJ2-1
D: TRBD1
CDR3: CASSPQGANEQFF

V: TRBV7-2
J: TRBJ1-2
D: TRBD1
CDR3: CASSPRTGGNGYTF

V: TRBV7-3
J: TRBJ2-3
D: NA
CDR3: CASSLARTDTQYF

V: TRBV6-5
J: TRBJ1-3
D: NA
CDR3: CASSRGSGNTIYF

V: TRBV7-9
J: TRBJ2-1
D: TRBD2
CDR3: CASSFGTSNEQFF

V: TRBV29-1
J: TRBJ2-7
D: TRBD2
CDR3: CSVATSGESSYEQYF

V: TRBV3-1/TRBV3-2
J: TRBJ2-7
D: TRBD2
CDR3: CASSQRLAGGTYEQYF

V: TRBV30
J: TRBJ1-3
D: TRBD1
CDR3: CAWSLGTDYPGNTIYF

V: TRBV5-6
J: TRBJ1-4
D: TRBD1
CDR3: CASSLVGQPNEKLFF

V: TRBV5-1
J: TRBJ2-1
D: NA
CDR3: CASSFLLRTTTYNEQFF

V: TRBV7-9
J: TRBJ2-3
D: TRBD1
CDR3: CASSSISDRVVTDTQYF

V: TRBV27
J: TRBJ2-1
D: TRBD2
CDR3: CASREAGGNHNEQFF

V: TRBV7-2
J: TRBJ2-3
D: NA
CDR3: CASSLFGGHTDTQYF

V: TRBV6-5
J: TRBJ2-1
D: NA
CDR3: CASIVYNEQFF

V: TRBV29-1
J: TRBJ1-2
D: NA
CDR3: CSVVTLNYGYTF

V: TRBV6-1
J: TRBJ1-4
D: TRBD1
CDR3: CASSETGNNEKLFF

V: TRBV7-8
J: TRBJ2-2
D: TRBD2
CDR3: CASSLASGGTNTGELFF

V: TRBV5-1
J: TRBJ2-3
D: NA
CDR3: CASSYQGVSTDTQYF

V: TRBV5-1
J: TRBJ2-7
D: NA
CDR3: CASSLAMGPIREQYF

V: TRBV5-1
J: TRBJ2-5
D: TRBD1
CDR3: CASSLAATGEGSETQYF

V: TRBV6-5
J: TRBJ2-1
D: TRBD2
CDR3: CASSYIAGGGNEQFF

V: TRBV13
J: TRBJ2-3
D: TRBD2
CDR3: CASKILAGGSIWTDAQYF

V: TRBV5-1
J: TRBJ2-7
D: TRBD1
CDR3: CASRLRGQGREQYF

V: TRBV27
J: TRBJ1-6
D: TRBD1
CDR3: CASSSGTGFGSYNSPLHF

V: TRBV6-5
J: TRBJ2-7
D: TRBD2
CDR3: CASRRSGTNYEQYF

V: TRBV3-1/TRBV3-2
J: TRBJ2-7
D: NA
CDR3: CASSLSGNEQYF

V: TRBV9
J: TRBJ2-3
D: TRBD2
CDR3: CASSGLAGGGSDTQYF

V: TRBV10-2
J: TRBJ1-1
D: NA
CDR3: CASSGLDSITFYTEAFF

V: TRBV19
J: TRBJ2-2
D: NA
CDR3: CASRRQGDTGELFF

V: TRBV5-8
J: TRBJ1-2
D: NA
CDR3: CASSFLRGRDGYTF

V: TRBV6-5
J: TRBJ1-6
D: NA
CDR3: CASSYEAYSPLHF

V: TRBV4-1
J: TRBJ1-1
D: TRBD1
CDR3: CASSQTTGAGTEAFF

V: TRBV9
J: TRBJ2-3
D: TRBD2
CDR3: CASSVAAGEDTQYF

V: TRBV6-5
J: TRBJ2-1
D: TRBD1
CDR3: CASSYAGQGRNEQFF

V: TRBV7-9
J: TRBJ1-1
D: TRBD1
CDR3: CASLLQTGGTEAFF

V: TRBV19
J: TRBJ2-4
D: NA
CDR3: CASSFVGGAEGPKYF